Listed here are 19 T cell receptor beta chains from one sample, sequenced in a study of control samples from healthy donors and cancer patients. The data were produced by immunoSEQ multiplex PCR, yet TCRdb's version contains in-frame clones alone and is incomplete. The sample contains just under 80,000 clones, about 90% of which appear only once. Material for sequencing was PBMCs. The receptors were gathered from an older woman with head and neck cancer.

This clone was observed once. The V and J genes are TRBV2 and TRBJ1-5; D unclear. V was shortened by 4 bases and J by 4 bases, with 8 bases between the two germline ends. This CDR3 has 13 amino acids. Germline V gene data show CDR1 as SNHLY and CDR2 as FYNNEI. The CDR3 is CASSGQRNQPQHF. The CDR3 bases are TGTGCCAGCAGTGGTCAGAGGAATCAGCCCCAGCATTTT.

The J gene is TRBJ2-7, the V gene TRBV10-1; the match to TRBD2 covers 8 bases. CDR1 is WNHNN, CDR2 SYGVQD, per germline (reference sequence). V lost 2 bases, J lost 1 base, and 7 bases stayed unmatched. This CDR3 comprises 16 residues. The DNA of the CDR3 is TGCGCCAGCAGTGAGAGTGAGATAGCGGGATCCTACGAGCAGTACTTC. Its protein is CASSESEIAGSYEQYF.

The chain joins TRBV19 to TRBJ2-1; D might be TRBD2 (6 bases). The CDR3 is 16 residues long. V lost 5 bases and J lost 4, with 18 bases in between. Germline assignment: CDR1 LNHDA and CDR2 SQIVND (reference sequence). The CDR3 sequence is CASSVQARGKYNEQFF. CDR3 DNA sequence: TGTGCCAGTAGTGTACAGGCGCGGGGCAAGTACAATGAGCAGTTCTTC.

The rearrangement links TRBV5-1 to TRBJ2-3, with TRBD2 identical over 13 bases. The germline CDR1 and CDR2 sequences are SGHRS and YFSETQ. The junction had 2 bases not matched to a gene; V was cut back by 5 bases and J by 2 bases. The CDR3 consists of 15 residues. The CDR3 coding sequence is TGCGCCAGCAGGGGGACTAGCGGGGTCACAGATACGCAGTATTTT. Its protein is CASRGTSGVTDTQYF.

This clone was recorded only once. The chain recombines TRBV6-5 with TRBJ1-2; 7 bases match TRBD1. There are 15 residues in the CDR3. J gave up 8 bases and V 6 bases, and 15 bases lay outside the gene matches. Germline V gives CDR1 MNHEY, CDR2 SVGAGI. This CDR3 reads CASRTWDSQRVGYTF. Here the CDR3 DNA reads TGTGCCAGCAGGACTTGGGACAGCCAAAGAGTCGGCTACACCTTC.

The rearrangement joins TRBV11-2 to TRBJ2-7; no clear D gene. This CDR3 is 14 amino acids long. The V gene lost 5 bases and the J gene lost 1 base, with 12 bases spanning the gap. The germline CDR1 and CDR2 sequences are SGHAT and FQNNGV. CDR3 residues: CASSGERSSYEQYF. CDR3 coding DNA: TGTGCCAGCAGCGGCGAGAGGAGTTCCTACGAGCAGTACTTC.

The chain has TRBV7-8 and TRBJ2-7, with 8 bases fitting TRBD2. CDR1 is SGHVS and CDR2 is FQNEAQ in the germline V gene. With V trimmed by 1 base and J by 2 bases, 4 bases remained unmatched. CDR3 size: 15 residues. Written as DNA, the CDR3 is TGTGCCAGCAGCTTAGGAGGTAGCGGGACCTACGAGCAGTACTTC. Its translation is CASSLGGSGTYEQYF.

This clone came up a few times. CDR3 region: CASSSNPVQGRFFDTKNIQYF. CDR3 DNA: TGCGCCAGCAGCTCCAACCCCGTGCAGGGGAGATTTTTTGATACCAAAAACATTCAGTACTTC. This sequence joins TRBV5-1 and TRBJ2-4, with D perhaps matching TRBD1 (6 bases). Trimming took off 3 bases at V and 2 bases at J, with 30 bases between the two ends. The CDR3 totals 21 residues. Germline values: CDR1 SGHRS, CDR2 YFSETQ.

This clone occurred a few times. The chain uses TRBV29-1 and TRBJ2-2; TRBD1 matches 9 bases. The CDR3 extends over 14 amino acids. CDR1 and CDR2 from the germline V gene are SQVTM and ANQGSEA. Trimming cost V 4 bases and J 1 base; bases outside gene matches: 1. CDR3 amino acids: CSVGDRVNTGELFF. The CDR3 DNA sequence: TGCAGCGTTGGGGACAGGGTGAACACCGGGGAGCTGTTTTTT.

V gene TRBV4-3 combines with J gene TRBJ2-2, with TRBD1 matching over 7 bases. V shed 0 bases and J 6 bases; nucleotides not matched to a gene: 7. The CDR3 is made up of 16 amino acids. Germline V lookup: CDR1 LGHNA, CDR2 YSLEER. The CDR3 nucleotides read TGCGCCAGCAGCCAAGATAGGGGGCTGGGGTCCGGGGAGCTGTTTTTT. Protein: CASSQDRGLGSGELFF.

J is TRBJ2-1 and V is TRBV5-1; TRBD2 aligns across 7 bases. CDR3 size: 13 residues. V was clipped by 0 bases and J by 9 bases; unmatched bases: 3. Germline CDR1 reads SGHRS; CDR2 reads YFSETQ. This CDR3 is CASSLEERGEQFF. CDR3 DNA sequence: TGCGCCAGCAGCTTGGAGGAGCGGGGTGAGCAGTTCTTC.

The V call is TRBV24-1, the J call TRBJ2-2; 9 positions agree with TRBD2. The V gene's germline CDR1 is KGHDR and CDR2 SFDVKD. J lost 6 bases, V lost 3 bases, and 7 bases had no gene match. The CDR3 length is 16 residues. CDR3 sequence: CATSDPSGKGSGELFF. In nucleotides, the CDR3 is TGTGCCACCAGTGATCCTAGCGGGAAGGGTTCCGGGGAGCTGTTTTTT.

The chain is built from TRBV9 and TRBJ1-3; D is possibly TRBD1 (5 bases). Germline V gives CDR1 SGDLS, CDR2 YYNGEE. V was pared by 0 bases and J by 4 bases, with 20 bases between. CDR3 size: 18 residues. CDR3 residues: CASSVDPGGGSPGNTIYF. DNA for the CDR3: TGTGCCAGCAGCGTAGACCCCGGGGGAGGCAGTCCGGGAAACACCATATATTTT.

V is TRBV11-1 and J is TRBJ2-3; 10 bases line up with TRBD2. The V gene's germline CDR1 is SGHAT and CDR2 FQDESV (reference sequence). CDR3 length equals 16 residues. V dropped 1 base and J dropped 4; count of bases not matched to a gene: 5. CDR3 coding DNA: TGTGCCAGCAGCTTAGGGCTAGCGGGAGTATCAGATACGCAGTATTTT. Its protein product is CASSLGLAGVSDTQYF.

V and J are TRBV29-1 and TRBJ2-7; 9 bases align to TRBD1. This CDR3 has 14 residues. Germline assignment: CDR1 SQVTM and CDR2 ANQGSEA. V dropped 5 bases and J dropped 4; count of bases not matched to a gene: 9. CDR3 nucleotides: TGCAGCGTTCGGGGGACAGGGAATTCTTACGAGCAGTACTTC. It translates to CSVRGTGNSYEQYF.

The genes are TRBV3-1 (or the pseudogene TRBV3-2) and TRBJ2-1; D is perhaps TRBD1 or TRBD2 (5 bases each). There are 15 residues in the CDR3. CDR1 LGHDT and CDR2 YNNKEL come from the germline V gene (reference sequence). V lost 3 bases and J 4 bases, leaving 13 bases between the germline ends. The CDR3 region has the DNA TGTGCCAGCAGCCAGTGGGACCGCAGTTACAATGAGCAGTTCTTC. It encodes CASSQWDRSYNEQFF.

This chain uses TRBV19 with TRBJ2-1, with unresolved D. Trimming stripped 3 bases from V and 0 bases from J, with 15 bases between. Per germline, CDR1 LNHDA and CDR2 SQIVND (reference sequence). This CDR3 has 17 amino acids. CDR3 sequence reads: CASSIIGAASSYNEQFF. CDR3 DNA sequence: TGTGCCAGTAGTATCATCGGAGCAGCTAGCTCCTACAATGAGCAGTTCTTC.

The CDR3 DNA reads as TGTGCCAGCAGCGCATGGGAGGTGCATCGGGTGGATCAGCCCCAGCATTTT. This gives the protein CASSAWEVHRVDQPQHF. The rearrangement joins TRBV5-8 to TRBJ1-5; unclear D gene. This CDR3 is 17 amino acids long. V lost 4 bases and J 5 bases, leaving 22 bases between the germline ends. The germline gives CDR1 SGHTS, CDR2 YDEGEE. Complete variable domain (other parts from reference TRBV5-8 and TRBJ1-5): EAGVTQSPTHLIKTRGQQATLRCSPISGHTSVYWYQQALGLGLQFLLWYDEGEERNRGNFPPRFSGRQFPNYSSELNVNALELEDSALYLCASSAWEVHRVDQPQHFGDGTRLSIL.

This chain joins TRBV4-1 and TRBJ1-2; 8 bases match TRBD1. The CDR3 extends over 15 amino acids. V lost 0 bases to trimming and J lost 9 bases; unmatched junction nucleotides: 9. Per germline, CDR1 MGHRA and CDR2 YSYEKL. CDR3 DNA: TGCGCCAGCAGCCAAGACAGGGGGCGGGTAGGGAGCTACACCTTC. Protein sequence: CASSQDRGRVGSYTF.